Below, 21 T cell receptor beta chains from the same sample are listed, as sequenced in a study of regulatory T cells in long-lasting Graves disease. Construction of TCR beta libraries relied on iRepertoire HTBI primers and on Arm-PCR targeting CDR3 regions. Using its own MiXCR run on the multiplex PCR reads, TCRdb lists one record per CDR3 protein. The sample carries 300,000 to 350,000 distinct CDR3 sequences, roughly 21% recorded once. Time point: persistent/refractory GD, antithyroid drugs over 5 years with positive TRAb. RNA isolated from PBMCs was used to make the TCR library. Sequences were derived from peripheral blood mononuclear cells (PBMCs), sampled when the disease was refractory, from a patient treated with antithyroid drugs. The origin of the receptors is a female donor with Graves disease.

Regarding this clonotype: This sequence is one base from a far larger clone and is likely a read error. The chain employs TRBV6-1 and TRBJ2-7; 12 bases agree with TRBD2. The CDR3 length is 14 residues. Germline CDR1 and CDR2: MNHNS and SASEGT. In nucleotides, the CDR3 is TGTGCCGGCAGTCTCGGGACTAGCGGGTACGAGCAGTACTTC. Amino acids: CAGSLGTSGYEQYF.

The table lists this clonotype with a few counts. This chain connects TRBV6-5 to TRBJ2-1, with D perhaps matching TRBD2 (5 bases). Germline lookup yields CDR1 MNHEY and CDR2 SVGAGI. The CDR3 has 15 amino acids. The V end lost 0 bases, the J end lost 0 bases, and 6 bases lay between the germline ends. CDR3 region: CASSYSGGSYNEQFF. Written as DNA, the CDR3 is TGTGCCAGCAGTTACTCTGGAGGCTCCTACAATGAGCAGTTCTTC.

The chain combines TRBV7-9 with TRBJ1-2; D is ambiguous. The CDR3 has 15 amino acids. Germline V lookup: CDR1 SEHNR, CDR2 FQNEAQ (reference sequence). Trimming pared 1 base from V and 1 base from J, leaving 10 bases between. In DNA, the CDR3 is TGTGCCAGCAGCTTAGGGGCAGGAAATAACTATGGCTACACCTTC. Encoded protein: CASSLGAGNNYGYTF.

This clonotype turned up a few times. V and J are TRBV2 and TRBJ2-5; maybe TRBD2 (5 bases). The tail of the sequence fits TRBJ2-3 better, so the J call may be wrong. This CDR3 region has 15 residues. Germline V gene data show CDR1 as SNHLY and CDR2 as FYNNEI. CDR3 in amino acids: CASRERSGRRDTQYF. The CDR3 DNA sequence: TGTGCCAGCAGGGAGAGGTCGGGCCGGAGGGATACGCAGTATTTT.

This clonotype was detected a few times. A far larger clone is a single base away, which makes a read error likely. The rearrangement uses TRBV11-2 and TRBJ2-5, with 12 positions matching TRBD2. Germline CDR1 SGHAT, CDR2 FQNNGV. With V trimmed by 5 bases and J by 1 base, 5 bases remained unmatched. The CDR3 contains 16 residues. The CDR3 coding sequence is TGTGCCAGCAGCGTTTGGACTAGCGGGACCCAAGAGACCCAGTACTTC. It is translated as CASSVWTSGTQETQYF.

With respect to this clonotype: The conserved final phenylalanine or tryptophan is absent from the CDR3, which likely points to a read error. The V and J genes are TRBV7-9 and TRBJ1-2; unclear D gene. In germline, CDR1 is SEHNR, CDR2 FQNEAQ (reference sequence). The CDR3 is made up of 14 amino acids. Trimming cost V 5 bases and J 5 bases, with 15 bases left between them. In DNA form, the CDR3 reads TGTGCCAGCAGCGACGCCTCGAGGGATTATGGCTACACCCTC. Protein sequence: CASSDASRDYGYTL.

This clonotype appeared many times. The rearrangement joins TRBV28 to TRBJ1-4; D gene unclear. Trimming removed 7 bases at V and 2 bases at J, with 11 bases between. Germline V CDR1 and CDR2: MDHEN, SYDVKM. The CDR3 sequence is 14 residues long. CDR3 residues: CASTSGQTNEKLFF. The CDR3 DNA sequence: TGTGCCAGCACATCCGGGCAGACTAATGAAAAACTGTTTTTT.

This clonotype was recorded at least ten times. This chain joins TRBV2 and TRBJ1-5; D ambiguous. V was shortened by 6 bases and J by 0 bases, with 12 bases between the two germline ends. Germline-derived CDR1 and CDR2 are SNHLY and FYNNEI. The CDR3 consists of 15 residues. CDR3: CASRASVISNQPQHF. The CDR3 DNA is TGTGCCAGCAGGGCCTCGGTCATTAGCAATCAGCCCCAGCATTTT.

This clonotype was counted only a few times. CDR3 DNA: TGTGCCACCAGCAGAGAGGGGTCGGGCAGGGGCTCTGGCTACACCTTC. Amino acids: CATSREGSGRGSGYTF. The rearrangement links TRBV15 to TRBJ1-2; weak D call: TRBD1 (6 bases). The CDR3 is made up of 16 amino acids. V dropped 0 bases and J dropped 7 bases, with 18 bases sitting between them. Germline V gene data show CDR1 as LNHNV and CDR2 as YYDKDF (reference sequence).

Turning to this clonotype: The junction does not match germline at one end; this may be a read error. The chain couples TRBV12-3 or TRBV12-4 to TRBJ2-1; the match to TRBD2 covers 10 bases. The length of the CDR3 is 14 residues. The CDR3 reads CASSLTSGPGEGLF. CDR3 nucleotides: TGTGCCAGCAGTTTGACTAGCGGGCCGGGGGAAGGTCTCTTC.

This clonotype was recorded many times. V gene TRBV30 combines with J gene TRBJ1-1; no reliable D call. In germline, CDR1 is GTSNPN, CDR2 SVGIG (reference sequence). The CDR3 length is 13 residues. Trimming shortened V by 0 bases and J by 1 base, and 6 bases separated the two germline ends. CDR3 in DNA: TGTGCCTGGAGTGTAGGGCAGAACACTGAAGCTTTCTTT. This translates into CAWSVGQNTEAFF.

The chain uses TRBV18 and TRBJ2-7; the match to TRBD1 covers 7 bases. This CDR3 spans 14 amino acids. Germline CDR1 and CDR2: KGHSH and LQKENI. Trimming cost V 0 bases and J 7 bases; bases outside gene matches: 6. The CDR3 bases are TGTGCCAGCTCACCACCACAGGGGCCGAGGGAGCAGTACTTC. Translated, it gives CASSPPQGPREQYF.

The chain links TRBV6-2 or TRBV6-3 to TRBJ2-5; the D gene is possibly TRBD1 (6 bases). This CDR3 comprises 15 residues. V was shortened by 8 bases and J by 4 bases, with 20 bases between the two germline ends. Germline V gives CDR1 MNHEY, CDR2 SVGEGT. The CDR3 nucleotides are TGTGCCAGCGGCCTACAGGGAAGTTCGGTAGAGACCCAGTACTTC. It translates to CASGLQGSSVETQYF.

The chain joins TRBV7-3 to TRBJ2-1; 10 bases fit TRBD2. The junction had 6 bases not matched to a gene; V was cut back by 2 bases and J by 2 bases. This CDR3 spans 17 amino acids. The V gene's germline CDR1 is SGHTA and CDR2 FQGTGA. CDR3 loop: CASSLSGLAVPYNEQFF. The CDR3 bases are TGTGCCAGCAGCTTATCCGGACTAGCGGTACCCTACAATGAGCAGTTCTTC. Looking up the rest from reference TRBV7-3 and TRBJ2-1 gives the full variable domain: GAGVSQTPSNKVTEKGKYVELRCDPISGHTALYWYRQSLGQGPEFLIYFQGTGAADDSGLPNDRFFAVRPEGSVSTLKIQRTERGDSAVYLCASSLSGLAVPYNEQFFGPGTRLTVL.

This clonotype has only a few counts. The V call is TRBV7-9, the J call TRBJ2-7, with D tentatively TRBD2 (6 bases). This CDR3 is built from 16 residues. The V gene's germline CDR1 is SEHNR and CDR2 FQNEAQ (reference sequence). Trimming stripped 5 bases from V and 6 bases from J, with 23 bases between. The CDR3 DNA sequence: TGTGCCAGCAGCCCCCGGGGGTTAGGAACTCCTCGCGAGCAGTACTTC. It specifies CASSPRGLGTPREQYF.

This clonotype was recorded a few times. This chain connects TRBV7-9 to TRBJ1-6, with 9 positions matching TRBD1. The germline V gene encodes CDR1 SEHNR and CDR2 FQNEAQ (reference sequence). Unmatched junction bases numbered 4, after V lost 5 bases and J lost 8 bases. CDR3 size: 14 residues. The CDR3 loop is CASSPDRGYSPLHF. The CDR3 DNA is TGTGCCAGCAGCCCAGACAGGGGGTATTCACCCCTCCACTTT.

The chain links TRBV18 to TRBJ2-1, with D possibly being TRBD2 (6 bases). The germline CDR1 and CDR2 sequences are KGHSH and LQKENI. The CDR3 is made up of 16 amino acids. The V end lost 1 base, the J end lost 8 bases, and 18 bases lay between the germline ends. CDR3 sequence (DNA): TGTGCCAGCTCACCACAAACCGGGACTGTGTTGGATGAGCAGTTCTTC. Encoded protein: CASSPQTGTVLDEQFF.

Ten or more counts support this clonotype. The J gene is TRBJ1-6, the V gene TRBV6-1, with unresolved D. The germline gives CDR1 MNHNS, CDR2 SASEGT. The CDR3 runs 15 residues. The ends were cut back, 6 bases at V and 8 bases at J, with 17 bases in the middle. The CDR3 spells CASSKMPGKDSPLHF. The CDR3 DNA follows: TGTGCCAGCAGCAAAATGCCGGGGAAGGATTCACCCCTCCACTTT.

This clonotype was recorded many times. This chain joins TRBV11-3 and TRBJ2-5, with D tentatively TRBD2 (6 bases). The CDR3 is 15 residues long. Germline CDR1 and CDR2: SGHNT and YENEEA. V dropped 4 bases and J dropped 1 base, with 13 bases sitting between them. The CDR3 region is CASSSAAGTQETQYF. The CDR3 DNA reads TGTGCCAGCAGCTCAGCCGCGGGGACCCAAGAGACCCAGTACTTC.

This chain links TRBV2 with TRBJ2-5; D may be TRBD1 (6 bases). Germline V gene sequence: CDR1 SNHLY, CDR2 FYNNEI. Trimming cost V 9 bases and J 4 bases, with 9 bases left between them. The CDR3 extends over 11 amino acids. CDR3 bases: TGTGCCAGACAACAGGGAGAGACCCAGTACTTC. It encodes CARQQGETQYF.

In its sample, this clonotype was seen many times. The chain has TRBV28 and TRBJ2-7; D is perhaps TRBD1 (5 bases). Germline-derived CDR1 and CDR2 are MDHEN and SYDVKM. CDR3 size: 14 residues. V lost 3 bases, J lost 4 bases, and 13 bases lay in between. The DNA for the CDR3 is TGTGCCAGCAGTTTCCCGCAGGGAAGGTACGAGCAGTACTTC. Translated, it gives CASSFPQGRYEQYF.